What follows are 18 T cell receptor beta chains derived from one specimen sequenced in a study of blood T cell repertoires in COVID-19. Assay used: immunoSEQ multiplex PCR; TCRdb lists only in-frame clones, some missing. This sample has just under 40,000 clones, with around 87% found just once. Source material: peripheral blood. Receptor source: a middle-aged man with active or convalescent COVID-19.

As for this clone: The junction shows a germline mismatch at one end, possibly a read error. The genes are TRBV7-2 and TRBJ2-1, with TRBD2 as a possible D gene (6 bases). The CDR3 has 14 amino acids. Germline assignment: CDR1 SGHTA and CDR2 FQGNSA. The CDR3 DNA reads TGTGCCAGCACCTTAGGAACGGGAGTAGGGGAGCAGTTCTTC. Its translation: CASTLGTGVGEQFF.

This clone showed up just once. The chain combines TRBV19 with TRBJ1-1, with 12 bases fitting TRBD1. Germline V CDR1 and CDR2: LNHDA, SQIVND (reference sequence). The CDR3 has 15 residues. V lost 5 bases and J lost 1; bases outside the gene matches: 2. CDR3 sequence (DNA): TGTGCCAGTAGTGGGGGACAGGGGGCGAACACTGAAGCTTTCTTT. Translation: CASSGGQGANTEAFF.

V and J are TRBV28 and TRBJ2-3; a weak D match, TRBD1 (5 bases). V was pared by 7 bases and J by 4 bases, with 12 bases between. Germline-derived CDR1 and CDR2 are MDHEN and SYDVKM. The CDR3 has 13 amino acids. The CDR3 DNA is TGTGCCAGCACTCCTCAGGGTGCAGATACGCAGTATTTT. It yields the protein CASTPQGADTQYF.

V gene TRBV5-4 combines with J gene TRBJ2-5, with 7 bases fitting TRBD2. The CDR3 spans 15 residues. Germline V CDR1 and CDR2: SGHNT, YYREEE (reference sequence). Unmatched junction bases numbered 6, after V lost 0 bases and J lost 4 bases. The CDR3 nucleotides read TGTGCCAGCAGCTTGGGCGGGAGCGGTACAGAGACCCAGTACTTC. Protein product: CASSLGGSGTETQYF. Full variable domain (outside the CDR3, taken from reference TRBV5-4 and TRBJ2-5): ETGVTQSPTHLIKTRGQQVTLRCSSQSGHNTVSWYQQALGQGPQFIFQYYREEENGRGNFPPRFSGLQFPNYSSELNVNALELDDSALYLCASSLGGSGTETQYFGPGTRLLVL.

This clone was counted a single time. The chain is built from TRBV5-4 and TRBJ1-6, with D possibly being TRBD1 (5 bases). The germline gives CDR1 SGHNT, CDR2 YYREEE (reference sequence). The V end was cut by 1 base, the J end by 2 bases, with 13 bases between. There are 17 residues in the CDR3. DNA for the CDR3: TGTGCCAGCAGCTTGAATGGGGCGCGGACCTATAATTCACCCCTCCACTTT. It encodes CASSLNGARTYNSPLHF.

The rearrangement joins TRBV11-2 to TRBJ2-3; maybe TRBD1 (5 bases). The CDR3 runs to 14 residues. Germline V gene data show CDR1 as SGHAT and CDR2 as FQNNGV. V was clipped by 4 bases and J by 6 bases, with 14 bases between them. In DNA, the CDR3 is TGTGCCAGCAGCTCTGGCACCAGGGTCGATACGCAGTATTTT. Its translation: CASSSGTRVDTQYF.

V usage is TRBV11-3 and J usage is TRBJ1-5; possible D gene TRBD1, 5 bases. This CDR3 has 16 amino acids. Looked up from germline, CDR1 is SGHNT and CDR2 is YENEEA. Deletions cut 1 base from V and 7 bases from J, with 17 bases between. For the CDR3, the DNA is TGTGCCAGCAGCTTAGTTGCCCTCGGCGGGACCCAGCCCCAGCATTTT. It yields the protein CASSLVALGGTQPQHF.

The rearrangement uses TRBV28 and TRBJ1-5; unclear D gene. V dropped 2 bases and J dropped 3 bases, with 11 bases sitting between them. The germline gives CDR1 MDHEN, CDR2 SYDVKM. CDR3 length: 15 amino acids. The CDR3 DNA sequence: TGTGCCAGCAGTTTAGAGGGTGTCGCCAATCAGCCCCAGCATTTT. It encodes CASSLEGVANQPQHF.

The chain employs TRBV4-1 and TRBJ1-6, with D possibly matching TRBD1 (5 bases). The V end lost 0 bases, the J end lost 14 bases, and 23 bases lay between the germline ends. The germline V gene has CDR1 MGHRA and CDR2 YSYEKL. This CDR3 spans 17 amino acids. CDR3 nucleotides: TGCGCCAGCAGCCAAGATCGCCCGGGTGTGGGGGGTTCGGCCCTCCACTTT. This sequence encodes CASSQDRPGVGGSALHF.

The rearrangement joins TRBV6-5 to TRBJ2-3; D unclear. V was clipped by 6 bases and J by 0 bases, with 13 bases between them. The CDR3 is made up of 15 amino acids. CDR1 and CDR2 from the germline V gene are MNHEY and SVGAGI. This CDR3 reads CASSVPRLSTDTQYF. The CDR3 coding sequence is TGTGCCAGCAGCGTGCCCAGGCTTAGCACAGATACGCAGTATTTT.

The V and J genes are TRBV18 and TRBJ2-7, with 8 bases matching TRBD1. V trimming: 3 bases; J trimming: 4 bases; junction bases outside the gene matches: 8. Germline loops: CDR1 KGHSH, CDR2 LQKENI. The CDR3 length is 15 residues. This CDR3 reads CASSPNRDRSYEQYV. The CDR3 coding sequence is TGTGCCAGCTCACCCAACCGGGACAGGAGTTACGAGCAGTACGTC.

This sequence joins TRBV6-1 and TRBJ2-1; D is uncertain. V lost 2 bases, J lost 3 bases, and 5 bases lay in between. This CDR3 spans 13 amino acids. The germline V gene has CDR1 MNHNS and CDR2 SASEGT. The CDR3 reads CASSELNYNEQFF. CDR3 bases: TGTGCCAGCAGTGAACTTAACTACAATGAGCAGTTCTTC.

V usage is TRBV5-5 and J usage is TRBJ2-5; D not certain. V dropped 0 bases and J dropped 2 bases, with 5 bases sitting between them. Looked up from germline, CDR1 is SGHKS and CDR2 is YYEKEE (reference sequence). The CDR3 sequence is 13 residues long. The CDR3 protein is CASSLALQETQYF. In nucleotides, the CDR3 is TGTGCCAGCAGCTTGGCCCTACAAGAGACCCAGTACTTC.

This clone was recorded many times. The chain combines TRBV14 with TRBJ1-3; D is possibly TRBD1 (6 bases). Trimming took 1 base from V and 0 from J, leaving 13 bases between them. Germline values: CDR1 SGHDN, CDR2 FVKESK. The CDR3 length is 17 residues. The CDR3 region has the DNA TGTGCCAGCAGCCAAGGTGGGACACCTTACTCTGGAAACACCATATATTTT. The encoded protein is CASSQGGTPYSGNTIYF.

The CDR3 nucleotides are TGTGCCAGCAGCTCCCCCGGGACAGTCACAACTAATGAAAAACTGTTTTTT. This sequence encodes CASSSPGTVTTNEKLFF. The chain carries TRBV9 and TRBJ1-4, with 7 positions matching TRBD1. V shed 4 bases, J shed 0 bases, and the junction held 9 bases outside the gene matches. The CDR3 extends over 17 amino acids. The V gene's germline CDR1 is SGDLS and CDR2 YYNGEE.

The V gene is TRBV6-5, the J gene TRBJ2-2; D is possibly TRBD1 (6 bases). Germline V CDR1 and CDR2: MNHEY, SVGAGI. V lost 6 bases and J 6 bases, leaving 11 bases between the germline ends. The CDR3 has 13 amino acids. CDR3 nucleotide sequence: TGTGCCAGCAGCCAGAACAGGGCCGGGGAGCTGTTTTTT. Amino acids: CASSQNRAGELFF.

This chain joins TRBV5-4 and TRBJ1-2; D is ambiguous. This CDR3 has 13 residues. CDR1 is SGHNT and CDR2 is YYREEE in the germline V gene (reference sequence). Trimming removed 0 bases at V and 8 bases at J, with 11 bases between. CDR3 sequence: CASSLALNRGYTF. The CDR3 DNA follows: TGTGCCAGCAGCTTGGCCTTGAATCGGGGCTACACCTTC.

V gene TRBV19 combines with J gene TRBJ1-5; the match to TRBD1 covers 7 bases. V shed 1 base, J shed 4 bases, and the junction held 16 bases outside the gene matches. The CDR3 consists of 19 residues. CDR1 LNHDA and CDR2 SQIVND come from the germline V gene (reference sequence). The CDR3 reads CASSIALIPRTGWNQPQHF. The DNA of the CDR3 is TGTGCCAGTAGTATAGCCCTCATCCCGAGGACAGGCTGGAATCAGCCCCAGCATTTT.